This is a list of T cell receptor beta chains from one sample in a study of blood T cells in healthy people across ages. In TCRdb, the 5' RACE reads were re-called with MiXCR into one record per CDR3 protein. This sample carries over 450,000 distinct CDR3 sequences, less than 25% of them seen once, and the ten largest clones take 8.7%. The same sample was also used in a study of T cells of mothers and their children.

Sequenced material: blood. The receptors derive from a boy aged 10-17 years in good health. The CDR3 runs from the conserved cysteine through the conserved F or W. Each record gives: J gene, V gene, CDR3 length, clone size, D gene, CDR3 DNA, CDR3 protein. The D gene is left open where the match is weak. Expanded clones are given a class, and other clones once, few, many or no size at all.

J: TRBJ2-7
V: TRBV11-2
length: 12
size: few
D: .
DNA: TGTGCCAGCAGCTTAGTAGGTCACGAGCAGTACTTC
CDR3: CASSLVGHEQYF

J: TRBJ1-2
V: TRBV2
length: 13
size: few
D: .
DNA: TGTGCCAGCAGTGGGGTGGGTCGTATGGGCTACACCTTC
CDR3: CASSGVGRMGYTF

J: TRBJ2-7
V: TRBV6-5
length: 18
size: few
D: TRBD2
DNA: TGTGCCAGCAGTTACTCTAGCCGCGGGGGGGAGTTCGTTTACGAGCAGTACTTC
CDR3: CASSYSSRGGEFVYEQYF

J: TRBJ2-5
V: TRBV6-2/TRBV6-3
length: 15
size: .
D: TRBD1
DNA: TGTGCCAGCACTGATGAGGACAGGCGCGCGGAGACCCAGTACTTC
CDR3: CASTDEDRRAETQYF

J: TRBJ2-1
V: TRBV29-1
length: 18
size: few
D: TRBD2
DNA: TGCAGTGTTGACCCGACTAGCGGGAGAGGTGGGGGCTACAATGAGCAGTTCTTC
CDR3: CSVDPTSGRGGGYNEQFF

J: TRBJ2-3
V: TRBV28
length: 16
size: .
D: TRBD1
DNA: TGTGCCAGCAGTAAAGGACAGGGGGCCCTCACAGATACGCAGTATTTT
CDR3: CASSKGQGALTDTQYF

J: TRBJ2-3
V: TRBV12-3/TRBV12-4
length: 14
size: .
D: .
DNA: TGTGCCAGCAGTTTTCGGGGGACCACAGATACGCAGTATTTT
CDR3: CASSFRGTTDTQYF

J: TRBJ1-2
V: TRBV9
length: 15
size: .
D: TRBD1
DNA: TGTGCCAGCAGCCCGGGGACAGGGGGCTTCTATGGCTACACCTTC
CDR3: CASSPGTGGFYGYTF

J: TRBJ1-2
V: TRBV3-1
length: 13
size: .
D: .
DNA: TGTGCCAGCAGCCAAGAATGGGGAAGTGGCTACACCTTC
CDR3: CASSQEWGSGYTF

J: TRBJ2-7
V: TRBV5-6
length: 15
size: few
D: .
DNA: TGTGCCAGCAGCTCGGTCTCGACAGGCGACTACGAGCAGTACTTC
CDR3: CASSSVSTGDYEQYF

J: TRBJ2-3
V: TRBV4-3
length: 16
size: few
D: TRBD2
DNA: TGCGCCAGCAGCCAAGACGGAAAGCGGGGCGCAGATACGCAGTATTTT
CDR3: CASSQDGKRGADTQYF

J: TRBJ2-7
V: TRBV6-1
length: 14
size: few
D: TRBD1
DNA: TGTGCCAGCAGTGAAGGGACAGGGGGCTACGAGCAGTACTTC
CDR3: CASSEGTGGYEQYF

J: TRBJ2-2
V: TRBV11-3
length: 15
size: .
D: .
DNA: TGTGCCAGCAGCGAGGGGGGGCACGGCACCGGGGAGCTGTTTTTT
CDR3: CASSEGGHGTGELFF

J: TRBJ2-7
V: TRBV7-2
length: 11
size: many
D: .
DNA: TGTGCCAGCAGCTCGACCTACGAGCAGTACTTC
CDR3: CASSSTYEQYF

J: TRBJ2-7
V: TRBV7-2
length: 15
size: .
D: TRBD2
DNA: TGTGCCAGCAGCCATAGCGGGAGGCCCCCCTACGAGCAGTACTTC
CDR3: CASSHSGRPPYEQYF

J: TRBJ1-2
V: TRBV7-2
length: 14
size: .
D: .
DNA: TGTGCCAGCAGATTAGGTGGAGGGGCCGGCGGCTACACCTTC
CDR3: CASRLGGGAGGYTF

J: TRBJ2-7
V: TRBV7-3
length: 15
size: .
D: .
DNA: TGTGCCAGCAGCTTAATGGGTCCTGGACCCTACGAGCAGTACTTC
CDR3: CASSLMGPGPYEQYF

J: TRBJ2-1
V: TRBV7-3
length: 15
size: .
D: TRBD2
DNA: TGTGCCAGCAGCTTAGGTTCCGGGACTAGCGGGAATCAGTTCTTC
CDR3: CASSLGSGTSGNQFF

J: TRBJ2-7
V: TRBV23-1
length: 16
size: .
D: .
DNA: TGCGCCAGCAGTCAATCGAGCGCAGGGGCTATAGACGAGCAGTACTTC
CDR3: CASSQSSAGAIDEQYF

J: TRBJ2-3
V: TRBV20-1
length: 13
size: .
D: TRBD2
DNA: TGCAGTGCACCAGCGGGGGGGTTTCATACGCAGTATTTT
CDR3: CSAPAGGFHTQYF